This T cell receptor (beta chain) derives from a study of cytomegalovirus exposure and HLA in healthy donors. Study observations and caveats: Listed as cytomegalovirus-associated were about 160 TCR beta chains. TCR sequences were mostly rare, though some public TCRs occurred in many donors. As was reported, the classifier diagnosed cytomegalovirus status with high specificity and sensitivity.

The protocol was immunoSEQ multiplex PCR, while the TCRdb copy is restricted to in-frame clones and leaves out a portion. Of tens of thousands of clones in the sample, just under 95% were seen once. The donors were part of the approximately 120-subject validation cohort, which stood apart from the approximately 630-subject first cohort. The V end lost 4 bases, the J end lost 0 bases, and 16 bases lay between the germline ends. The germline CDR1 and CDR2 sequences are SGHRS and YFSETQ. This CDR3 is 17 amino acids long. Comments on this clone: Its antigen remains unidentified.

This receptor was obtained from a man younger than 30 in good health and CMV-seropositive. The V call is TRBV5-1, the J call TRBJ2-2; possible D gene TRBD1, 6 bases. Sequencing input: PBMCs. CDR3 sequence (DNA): TGCGCCAGCAGCCTGTTCGGGACAAACGCGAACACCGGGGAGCTGTTTTTT. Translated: CASSLFGTNANTGELFF.